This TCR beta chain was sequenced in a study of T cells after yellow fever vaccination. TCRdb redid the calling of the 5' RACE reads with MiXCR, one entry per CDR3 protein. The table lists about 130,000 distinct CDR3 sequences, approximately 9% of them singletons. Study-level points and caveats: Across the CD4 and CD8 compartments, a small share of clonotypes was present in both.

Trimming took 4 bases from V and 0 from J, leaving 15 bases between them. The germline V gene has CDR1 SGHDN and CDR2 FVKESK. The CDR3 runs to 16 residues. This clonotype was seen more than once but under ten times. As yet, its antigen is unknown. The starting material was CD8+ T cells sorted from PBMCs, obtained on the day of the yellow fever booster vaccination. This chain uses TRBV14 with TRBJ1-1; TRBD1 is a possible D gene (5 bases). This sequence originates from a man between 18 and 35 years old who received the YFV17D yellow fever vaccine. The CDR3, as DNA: TGTGCCAGCAGCCCCAGGGACGTGGGAATGAACACTGAAGCTTTCTTT. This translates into CASSPRDVGMNTEAFF.